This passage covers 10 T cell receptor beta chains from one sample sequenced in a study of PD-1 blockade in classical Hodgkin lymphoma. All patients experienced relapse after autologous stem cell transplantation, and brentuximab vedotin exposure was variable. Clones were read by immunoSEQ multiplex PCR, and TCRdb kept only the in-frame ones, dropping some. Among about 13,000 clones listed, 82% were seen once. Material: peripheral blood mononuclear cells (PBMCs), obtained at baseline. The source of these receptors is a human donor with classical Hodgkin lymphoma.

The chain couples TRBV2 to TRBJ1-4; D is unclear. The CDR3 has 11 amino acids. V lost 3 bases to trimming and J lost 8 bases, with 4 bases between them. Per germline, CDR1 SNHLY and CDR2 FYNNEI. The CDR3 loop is CASSDWEKLFF. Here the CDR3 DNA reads TGTGCCAGCAGTGACTGGGAAAAACTGTTTTTT.

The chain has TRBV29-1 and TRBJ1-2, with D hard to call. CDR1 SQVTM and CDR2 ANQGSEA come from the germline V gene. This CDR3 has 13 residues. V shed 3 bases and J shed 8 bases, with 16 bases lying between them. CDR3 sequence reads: CSVEGGRKWGYTF. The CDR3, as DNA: TGCAGCGTTGAGGGAGGGCGTAAGTGGGGCTACACCTTC.

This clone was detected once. DNA of the CDR3: TGTGCCGAAGCGGGACCCTACAATGAGCAGTTCTTC. Its translation is CAEAGPYNEQFF. The V and J genes are TRBV28 and TRBJ2-1; the match to TRBD2 covers 7 bases. The ends lost 11 bases at V and 2 bases at J; junction bases unmatched: 3. Germline V gene sequence: CDR1 MDHEN, CDR2 SYDVKM. This CDR3 has 12 residues.

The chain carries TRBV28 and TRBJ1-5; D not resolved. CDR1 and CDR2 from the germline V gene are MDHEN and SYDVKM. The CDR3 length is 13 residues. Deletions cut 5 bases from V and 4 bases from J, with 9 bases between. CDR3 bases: TGTGCCAGCAGTCGGGCGGGAAATCAGCCCCAGCATTTT. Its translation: CASSRAGNQPQHF.

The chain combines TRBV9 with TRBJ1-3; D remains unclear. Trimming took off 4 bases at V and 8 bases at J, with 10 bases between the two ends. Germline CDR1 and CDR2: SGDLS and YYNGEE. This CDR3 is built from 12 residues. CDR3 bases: TGTGCCAGCAGCCCCCAAAGGGACACCATATATTTT. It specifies CASSPQRDTIYF.

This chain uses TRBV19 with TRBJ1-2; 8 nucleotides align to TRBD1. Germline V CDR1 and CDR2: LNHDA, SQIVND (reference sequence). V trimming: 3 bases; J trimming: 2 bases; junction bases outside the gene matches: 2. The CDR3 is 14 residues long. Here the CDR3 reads CASSIRGLNYGYTF. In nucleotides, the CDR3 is TGTGCCAGTAGTATCAGGGGGCTAAACTATGGCTACACCTTC. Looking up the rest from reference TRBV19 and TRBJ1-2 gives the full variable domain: DGGITQSPKYLFRKEGQNVTLSCEQNLNHDAMYWYRQDPGQGLRLIYYSQIVNDFQKGDIAEGYSVSREKKESFPLTVTSAQKNPTAFYLCASSIRGLNYGYTFGSGTRLTVV.

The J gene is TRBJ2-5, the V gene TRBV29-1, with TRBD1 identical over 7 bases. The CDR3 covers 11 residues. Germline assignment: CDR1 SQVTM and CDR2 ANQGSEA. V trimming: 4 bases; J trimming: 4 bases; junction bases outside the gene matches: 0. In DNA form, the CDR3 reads TGCAGCGTTGGGACAGGAGAGACCCAGTACTTC. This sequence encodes CSVGTGETQYF.

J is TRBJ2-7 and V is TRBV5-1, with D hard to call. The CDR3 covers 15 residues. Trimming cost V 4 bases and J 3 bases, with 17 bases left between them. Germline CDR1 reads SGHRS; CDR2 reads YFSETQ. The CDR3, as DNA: TGCGCCAGCAGCCCAGTAATGGGATCCGACTACGAGCAGTACTTC. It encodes CASSPVMGSDYEQYF. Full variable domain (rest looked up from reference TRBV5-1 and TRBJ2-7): KAGVTQTPRYLIKTRGQQVTLSCSPISGHRSVSWYQQTPGQGLQFLFEYFSETQRNKGNFPGRFSGRQFSNSRSEMNVSTLELGDSALYLCASSPVMGSDYEQYFGPGTRLTVT.

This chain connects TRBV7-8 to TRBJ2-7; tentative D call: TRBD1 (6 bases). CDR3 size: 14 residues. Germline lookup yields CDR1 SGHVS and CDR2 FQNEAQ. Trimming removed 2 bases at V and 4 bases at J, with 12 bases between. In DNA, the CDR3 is TGTGCCAGCAGCTTATTGGCAGGGGCGTACGAGCAGTACTTC. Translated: CASSLLAGAYEQYF.

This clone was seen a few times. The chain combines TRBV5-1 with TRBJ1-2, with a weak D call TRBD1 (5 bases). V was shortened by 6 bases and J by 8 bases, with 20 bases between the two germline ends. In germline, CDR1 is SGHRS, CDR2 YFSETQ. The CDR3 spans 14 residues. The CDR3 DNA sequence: TGCGCCAGCACACCCACCGGGACGGCGGAGGGCTACACCTTC. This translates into CASTPTGTAEGYTF.